The entry that follows covers one T cell receptor (beta chain) sequence. As yet, its antigen is unknown. Data came from immunoSEQ multiplex PCR; TCRdb stores just in-frame clones and leaves some out. The sample yields around 66,000 clones, 75% to 90% seen once. The sample comes from a study of lymphopenia after photon versus proton radiotherapy. General study points: Authors raise, but do not show, better survival with proton therapy. Larger post-nadir TCR diversity loss correlated inversely with survival in deceased patients. Proton therapy kept repertoires fairly stable, unlike photons, which gained effector/memory cells.

CDR1 is GTSNPN and CDR2 is SVGIG in the germline V gene (reference sequence). The V end was cut by 5 bases, the J end by 10 bases, with 12 bases between. The CDR3 contains 12 residues. This sequence joins TRBV30 and TRBJ1-6, with D hard to call. This specimen was peripheral blood, taken from a patient treated with photon-based radiotherapy. This sequence originates from a man aged 35-49 years with gastric cancer. Here the CDR3 DNA reads TGTGCCTGGGGACCCTCGTACTCACCCCTCCACTTT. Its translation is CAWGPSYSPLHF.